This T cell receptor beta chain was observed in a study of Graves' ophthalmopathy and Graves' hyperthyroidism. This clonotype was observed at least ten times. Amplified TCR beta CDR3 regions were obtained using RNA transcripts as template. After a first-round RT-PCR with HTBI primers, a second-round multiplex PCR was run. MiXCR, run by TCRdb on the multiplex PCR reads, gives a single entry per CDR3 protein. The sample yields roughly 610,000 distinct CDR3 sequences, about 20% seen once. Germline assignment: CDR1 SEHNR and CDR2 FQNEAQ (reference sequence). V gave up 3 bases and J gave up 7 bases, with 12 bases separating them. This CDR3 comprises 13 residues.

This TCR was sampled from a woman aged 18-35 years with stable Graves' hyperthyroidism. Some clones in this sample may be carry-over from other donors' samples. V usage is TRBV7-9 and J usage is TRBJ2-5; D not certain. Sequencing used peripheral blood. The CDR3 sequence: CASSFDSGGTQYF. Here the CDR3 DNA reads TGTGCCAGCAGCTTCGACTCCGGCGGGACCCAGTACTTC. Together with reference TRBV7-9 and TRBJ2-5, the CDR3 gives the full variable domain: DTGVSQNPRHKITKRGQNVTFRCDPISEHNRLYWYRQTLGQGPEFLTYFQNEAQLEKSRLLSDRFSAERPKGSFSTLEIQRTEQGDSAMYLCASSFDSGGTQYFGPGTRLLVL.